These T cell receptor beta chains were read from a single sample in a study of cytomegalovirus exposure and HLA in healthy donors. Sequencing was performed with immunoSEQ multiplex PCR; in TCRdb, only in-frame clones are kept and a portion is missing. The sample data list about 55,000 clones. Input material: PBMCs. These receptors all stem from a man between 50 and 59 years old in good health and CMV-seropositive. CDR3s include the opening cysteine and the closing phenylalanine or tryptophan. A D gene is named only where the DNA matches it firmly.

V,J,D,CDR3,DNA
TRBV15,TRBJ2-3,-,CATSIGLTQYF,TGTGCCACCAGCATCGGACTTACGCAGTATTTT
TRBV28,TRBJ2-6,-,CASSPRGYLSGANVLTF,TGTGCCAGCAGTCCCAGGGGTTACCTTTCTGGGGCCAACGTCCTGACTTTC
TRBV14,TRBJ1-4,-,CASSQDQGTATNEKLFF,TGTGCCAGCAGCCAAGATCAGGGAACTGCAACTAATGAAAAACTGTTTTTT
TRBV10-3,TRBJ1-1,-,CAARGGNTEAFF,TGTGCCGCCCGAGGGGGGAACACTGAAGCTTTCTTT
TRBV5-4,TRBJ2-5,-,CASSLGEETQYF,TGTGCCAGCAGCTTGGGCGAGGAGACCCAGTACTTC
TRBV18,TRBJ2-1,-,CASSSLTDTEQFF,TGTGCCAGCTCATCACTTACAGATACGGAGCAGTTCTTC
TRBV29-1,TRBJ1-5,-,CSAVQGLNQPQHF,TGCAGCGCTGTACAGGGTCTGAATCAGCCCCAGCATTTT
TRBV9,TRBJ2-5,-,CASSDRPKRGETQYF,TGTGCCAGCAGCGACCGCCCAAAACGGGGGGAGACCCAGTACTTC
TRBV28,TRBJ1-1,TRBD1,CASRSGQVNTEAFF,TGTGCCAGCAGGAGCGGACAGGTGAACACTGAAGCTTTCTTT
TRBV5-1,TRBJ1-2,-,CASSLVGDYGYTF,TGCGCCAGCAGCTTGGTGGGCGACTATGGCTACACCTTC
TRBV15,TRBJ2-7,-,CATEGQGGPYEQYF,TGTGCCACCGAGGGGCAGGGAGGCCCCTACGAGCAGTACTTC
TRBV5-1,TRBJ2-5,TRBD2,CASSLGTRGTMETQYF,TGCGCCAGCAGCCTAGGGACTAGGGGAACGATGGAGACCCAGTACTTC
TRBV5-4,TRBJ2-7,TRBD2,CASSAGLAGVYEQYF,TGTGCCAGCAGCGCGGGACTAGCGGGAGTTTACGAGCAGTACTTC
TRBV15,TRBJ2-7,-,CATSREQEAYEQYF,TGTGCCACCAGCAGAGAACAGGAAGCCTACGAGCAGTACTTC
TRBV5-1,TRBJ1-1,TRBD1,CASSLQGTGNTEAFF,TGCGCCAGCAGCTTACAGGGGACAGGGAACACTGAAGCTTTCTTT
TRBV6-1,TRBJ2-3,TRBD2,CASLASGGIDTQYF,TGTGCCAGCTTGGCCAGCGGGGGGATAGATACGCAGTATTTT
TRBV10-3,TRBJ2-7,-,CAAHREGDYEQYF,TGTGCCGCGCACAGGGAAGGGGATTACGAGCAGTACTTC
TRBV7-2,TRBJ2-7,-,CASSLGLASYEQYF,TGTGCCAGCAGCTTAGGTCTGGCCTCCTACGAGCAGTACTTC
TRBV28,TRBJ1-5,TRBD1,CASSITGGSNQPQHF,TGTGCCAGCAGTATTACAGGGGGCAGCAATCAGCCCCAGCATTTT
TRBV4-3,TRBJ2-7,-,CASSQELEGSYEQYF,TGCGCCAGCAGCCAAGAGCTAGAGGGTTCCTACGAGCAGTACTTC
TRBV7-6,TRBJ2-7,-,CASSLVQGSNGAYEQYF,TGTGCCAGCAGCTTAGTACAGGGATCCAACGGAGCCTACGAGCAGTACTTC
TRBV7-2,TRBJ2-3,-,CASSFSSVPDTQYF,TGTGCCAGCAGCTTCTCCTCAGTGCCAGATACGCAGTATTTT
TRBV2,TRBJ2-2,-,CASTNGGPGLGMPGELFF,TGTGCCAGCACTAACGGGGGACCAGGTCTTGGTATGCCCGGGGAGCTGTTTTTT
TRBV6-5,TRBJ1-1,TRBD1,CASSLQGASFGEAFF,TGTGCCAGCAGCCTACAGGGGGCGAGTTTCGGTGAAGCTTTCTTT
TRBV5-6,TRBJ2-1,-,CASSPRGEWNEQFF,TGTGCCAGCAGCCCCAGGGGGGAGTGGAATGAGCAGTTCTTC
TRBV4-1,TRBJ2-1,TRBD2,CASSPPGGSGSAYNEQFF,TGCGCCAGCAGCCCCCCCGGGGGTAGCGGGAGTGCCTACAATGAGCAGTTCTTC
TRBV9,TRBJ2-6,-,CASSVAGSGANVLTF,TGTGCCAGCAGCGTAGCAGGGTCTGGGGCCAACGTCCTGACTTTC
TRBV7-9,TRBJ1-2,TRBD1,CASSLSRGRRDGYTF,TGTGCCAGCAGCTTAAGCAGGGGGCGAAGGGATGGCTACACCTTC
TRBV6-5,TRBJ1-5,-,CASSRREGQPQHF,TGTGCCAGCAGCCGCCGAGAGGGTCAGCCCCAGCATTTT
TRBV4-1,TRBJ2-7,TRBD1,CASSQAGGSYEQYF,TGCGCCAGCAGCCAAGCAGGGGGCTCCTACGAGCAGTACTTC
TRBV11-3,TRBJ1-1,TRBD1,CASRDGQGEAFF,TGTGCCAGCAGAGACGGACAGGGAGAAGCTTTCTTT
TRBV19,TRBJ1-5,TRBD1,CASSMGTGVRQPQHF,TGTGCCAGTAGTATGGGGACAGGGGTTCGACAGCCCCAGCATTTT
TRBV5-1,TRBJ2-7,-,CASSRGEGSYEQYF,TGCGCCAGCAGCCGCGGGGAAGGATCCTACGAGCAGTACTTC
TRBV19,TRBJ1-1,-,CASSNLVMFTSTLTEAFF,TGTGCCAGTAGTAATTTGGTAATGTTTACCAGTACCCTCACTGAAGCTTTCTTT
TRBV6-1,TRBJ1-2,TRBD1,CASSRDRGYGYTF,TGTGCCAGCAGTCGGGACAGGGGCTATGGCTACACCTTC
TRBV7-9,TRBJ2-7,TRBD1,CASSLPPGTGTHEQYF,TGTGCCAGCAGCTTACCTCCCGGGACAGGGACACACGAGCAGTACTTC
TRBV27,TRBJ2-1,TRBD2,CASSYQRGGDNEQFF,TGTGCCAGCAGTTACCAGCGGGGGGGCGACAATGAGCAGTTCTTC
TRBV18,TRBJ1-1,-,CASSGRGTEAFF,TGTGCCAGCTCCGGAAGGGGAACTGAAGCTTTCTTT
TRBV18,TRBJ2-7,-,CASSPPSSYEQYF,TGTGCCAGCTCACCTCCCAGCTCCTACGAGCAGTACTTC
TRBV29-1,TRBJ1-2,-,CSVGRGGLSNYGYTF,TGCAGCGTTGGTAGGGGGGGTCTCTCTAACTATGGCTACACCTTC
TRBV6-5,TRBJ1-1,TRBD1,CASSEDRGSTEAFF,TGTGCCAGCAGTGAGGACAGGGGAAGCACTGAAGCTTTCTTT
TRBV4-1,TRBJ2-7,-,CASSPRHPTAYEQYF,TGCGCCAGCAGCCCCCGACACCCCACGGCCTACGAGCAGTACTTC
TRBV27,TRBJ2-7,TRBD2,CASNHRPGLAGDEQYF,TGTGCCAGCAACCATCGCCCGGGACTAGCGGGAGACGAGCAGTACTTC
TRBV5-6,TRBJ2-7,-,CASSVGEQSF,TGTGCCAGCAGCGTGGGGGAGCAGTCCTTC
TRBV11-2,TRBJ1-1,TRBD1,CASSLGWTGNTEAFF,TGTGCCAGCAGCTTAGGATGGACAGGGAACACTGAAGCTTTCTTT
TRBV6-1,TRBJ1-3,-,CASTPEDSGNTIYF,TGTGCCAGCACTCCCGAGGACTCTGGAAACACCATATATTTT
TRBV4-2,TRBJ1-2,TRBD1,CASSQEITGGSYGYTF,TGTGCCAGCAGCCAAGAAATAACAGGGGGCAGCTATGGCTACACCTTC
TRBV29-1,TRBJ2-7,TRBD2,CSVEDGGTSGSYEQYF,TGCAGCGTTGAAGATGGCGGGACTAGCGGGAGCTACGAGCAGTACTTC
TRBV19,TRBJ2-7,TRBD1,CASSRDRGNPYEQYF,TGTGCCAGTAGTAGAGACAGGGGGAACCCCTACGAGCAGTACTTC
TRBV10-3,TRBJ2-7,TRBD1,CAISEGTGGSYEQYF,TGTGCCATCAGTGAGGGGACAGGGGGCTCCTACGAGCAGTACTTC
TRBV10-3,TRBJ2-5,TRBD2,CAISEGLAGGETQYF,TGTGCCATCAGTGAGGGGCTAGCGGGAGGAGAGACCCAGTACTTC
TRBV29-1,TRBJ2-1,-,CSVGRRAGEQFF,TGCAGCGTTGGGCGCAGGGCAGGTGAGCAGTTCTTC
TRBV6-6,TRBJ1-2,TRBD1,CASRRTGGESYGYTF,TGTGCCAGCAGGAGGACAGGGGGCGAGTCCTATGGCTACACCTTC